This entry concerns a single T cell receptor beta chain. Its matching antigen is unknown. PCR was performed using 60 Vbeta and 13 Jbeta primers. Profiling relied on immunoSEQ multiplex PCR, and the TCRdb table lists in-frame clones only, not all of them. Among approximately 110,000 clones, nearly 70% were seen once, and the ten largest hold approximately 5.5%. The source of the sample is a study of cytomegalovirus exposure and HLA in healthy donors. This CDR3 spans 16 amino acids. The trim removed 4 bases at V and 6 bases at J, leaving 9 bases unmatched. Germline V gene lookup returns CDR1 SNHLY and CDR2 FYNNEI. Study-level results: An observed cluster of highly shared sequence variants was recorded as a likely sequencing artifact.

The receptor was isolated from a woman in her seventies in good health and CMV-seropositive. Sequencing was performed on PBMCs. This chain uses TRBV2 with TRBJ2-1, with 10 positions matching TRBD2. The CDR3 region is CASSVGLAGALNEQFF. CDR3 DNA: TGTGCCAGCAGTGTAGGGCTAGCGGGGGCTCTCAATGAGCAGTTCTTC.